Described below is a single T cell receptor (beta chain) sequence and its context. Trimming pared 1 base from V and 4 bases from J, leaving 13 bases between. Looked up from germline, CDR1 is KGHSH and CDR2 is LQKENI. This CDR3 spans 15 amino acids. The sample comes from a study of blood T cell repertoires in COVID-19. Produced via immunoSEQ multiplex PCR; TCRdb's table is partial and in-frame only. The sample lists 150,000 to 200,000 clones; around nine tenths were seen once. Sequencing was done on a sample of peripheral blood. The rearrangement uses TRBV18 and TRBJ2-5, with D perhaps matching TRBD1 (5 bases). The source is a man aged 18 to 30 with active or convalescent COVID-19. CDR3 nucleotides: TGTGCCAGCTCACCACGTGGGGCTCTCGGAGAGACCCAGTACTTC. Translation: CASSPRGALGETQYF.